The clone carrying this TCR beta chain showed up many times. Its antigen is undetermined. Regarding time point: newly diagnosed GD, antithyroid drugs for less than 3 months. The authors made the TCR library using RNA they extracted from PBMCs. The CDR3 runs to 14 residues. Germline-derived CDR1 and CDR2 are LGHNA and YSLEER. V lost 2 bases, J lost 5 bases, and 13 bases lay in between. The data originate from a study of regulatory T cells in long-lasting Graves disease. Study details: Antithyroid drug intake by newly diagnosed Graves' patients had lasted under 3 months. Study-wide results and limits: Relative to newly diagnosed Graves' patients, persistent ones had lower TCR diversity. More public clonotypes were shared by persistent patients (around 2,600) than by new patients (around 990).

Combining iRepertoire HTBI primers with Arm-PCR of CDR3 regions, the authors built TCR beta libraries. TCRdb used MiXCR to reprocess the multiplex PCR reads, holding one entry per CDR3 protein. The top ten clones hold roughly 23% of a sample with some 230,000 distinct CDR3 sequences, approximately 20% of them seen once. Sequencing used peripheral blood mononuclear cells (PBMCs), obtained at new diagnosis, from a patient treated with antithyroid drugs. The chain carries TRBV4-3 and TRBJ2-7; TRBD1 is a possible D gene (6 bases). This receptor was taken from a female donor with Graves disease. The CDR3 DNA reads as TGCGCCAGCAGCCAACTGACAGGAGACAACGAGCAGTACTTC. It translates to CASSQLTGDNEQYF.